The subject of this entry is one T cell receptor (beta chain). This CDR3 is missing its conserved last phenylalanine or tryptophan, likely due to a read error. Assay: immunoSEQ multiplex PCR; the TCRdb copy retains only in-frame clones and omits some. Of about 44,000 clones listed, 86% are singletons. This specimen comes from a study of OX40 agonist ivuxolimab in advanced cancers. Patients with autoimmune history or systemic immunosuppression were excluded. The CDR3 has 15 amino acids. Germline V CDR1 and CDR2: MNHEY, SMNVEV (reference sequence). V shed 3 bases and J 6 bases; nucleotides not matched to a gene: 4.

This TCR was sampled from an adult with an advanced solid tumor such as melanoma, head and neck, liver or kidney cancer. This sequence joins TRBV27 and TRBJ1-5; 11 nucleotides agree with TRBD1. This sample comprised CD4+ or CD8+ T cells sorted from blood, obtained in a trial of the OX40 agonist ivuxolimab. DNA of the CDR3: TGTGCCAGCAGTTTCGGACAGGGGGCAGGTCAGCCCCAGCATCTT. It specifies CASSFGQGAGQPQHL.